The present T cell receptor (beta chain) was sequenced within a study of T cells in Graves' hyperthyroidism and ophthalmopathy (dated by TCRdb to the late 2010s). About the study as a whole: TCR V-J signatures able to tell the groups apart were searched for in a discovery cohort of 90 to 100 patients, of whom more than 40 had Graves' ophthalmopathy and roughly 57 had stable Graves' hyperthyroidism. Whether ophthalmopathy could be predicted prospectively was tested in an independent validation cohort made up of under 20 hyperthyroidism patients plus 17 patients who later progressed to ophthalmopathy. For training and testing, the approximately 92 patients in the discovery cohort were randomly divided in a 7:3 ratio. The study also compared thyroid tissue and blood T-cell repertoires from 5 to 7 Graves' hyperthyroidism patients. After sampling, hyperthyroidism patients received methimazole starting at 30 mg daily, and ophthalmopathy patients received high-dose intravenous methylprednisolone. According to the paper, TCR Vbeta CDR3 sequencing was carried out on over 130 peripheral blood samples, which came from 40 to 45 ophthalmopathy, approximately 78 hyperthyroidism and approximately 17 progressor patients. Findings and caveats that apply to the study as a whole: A model built on a 13 V-J signature distinguished ophthalmopathy from stable hyperthyroidism, reaching around 88% sensitivity and 81.08% specificity in cross-validation and 80%/75% in testing. No statistical method was used to fix the sample size in advance, and group allocation was not hidden from the investigators. In validation, the model predicted progression to ophthalmopathy a median of about 6.5 months before onset, with approximately 68% sensitivity and 72.22% specificity. Most expanded thyroid clonotypes (frequency above 0.001) were also found in blood, which suggests that blood repertoires may mirror thyroid immune responses.

As concerns this clonotype: There is no known antigen for this receptor. Within one base of it there is no much larger clone, and no base qualities were kept.

Its CDR3 holds 13 amino acids, cysteine through phenylalanine. The kept DNA is CDR3 alone, 39 bases in frame from the first base. V and J lose 1 base and 3 bases, and a span of 4 bases separates them. CDR1 and CDR2, per the germline V gene, are MDHEN and SYDVKM. Amplification of TCR beta CDR3 regions was carried out from RNA transcripts. A first-round RT-PCR of the TCR CDR3 used the HTBI primer set with the Qiagen OneStep RT-PCR kit. The libraries were constructed in a second round of multiplex PCR and then size-selected and purified. The libraries were sequenced on an Illumina HiSeq2000 using paired-end 100 bp reads. The authors processed their data as follows. Raw data were processed with SOAPnuke, discarding reads with adapters, uncalled bases, mean Phred below 15, or no exact constant-primer or identifier match. COPE v1.2.5 was used to merge the high-quality paired reads, and each unique nucleotide sequence was defined as a clonotype. MiTCR v1.1 was used to align the clonotypes against IMGT TRBV, TRBD and TRBJ reference segments. The analysis was restricted to V-J combinations with a frequency above 0.0001, which together covered 99% to 99.2% of the repertoires. A TCS score was defined as the ratio between F50 (clonal expansion) and ExV (chaos), using BLOSUM62-based TCRdist between CDR3 peptides within each V-J. Welch's t-statistics and random forest reduced 500 to 650 V-J features to 13, which were used in a naive Bayes classifier (R e1071). The similarity between thyroid and blood repertoires was quantified using the Morisita-Horn index. TCRdb passed the public sequencing reads through fastp at Q25 and MiXCR, retaining productive beta sequences. Each CDR3 protein appears once, grouped with its most common genes and DNA. TCRdb assigned the V and J calls; the authors' analysis was not used. This sample is represented by roughly 500,000 distinct CDR3 sequences; roughly 45% of them were singletons. The top ten hold roughly 45% of the sample.

Exclusion was applied to patients with uncontrolled infections, other autoimmune diseases, pregnancy or lactation. Diagnoses were based on clinical symptoms, serum thyroxine and TRAb, thyroid ultrasound and orbital computed tomography. Total RNA was extracted with Trizol reagent, and quality was checked on an Agilent 2100 Bioanalyzer. Sequencing was carried out using peripheral blood or thyroid tissue (not recorded which). In this chain, TRBV28 is recombined with TRBJ1-5, with no D gene named confidently. The TCR originated in an adult woman with Graves' disease, either hyperthyroidism or ophthalmopathy (not recorded which). This receptor has the CDR3 CASSLSANQPQHF. The sequenced DNA is TGTGCCAGCAGTTTATCGGCCAATCAGCCCCAGCATTTT.